The entry below gives a single TCR beta chain sequence along with its context. These data are taken from a study of blood T cell repertoires in COVID-19. Study-wide context: Samples came from the United States, Italy and Spain, spanning acute and convalescent COVID-19.

In the original workflow: Nucleated cell number was recorded as an estimate derived from reference gene primer amplification. Sequencing was performed with immunoSEQ multiplex PCR; in TCRdb, only in-frame clones are kept and a portion is missing. V, J and clone size derive from that table, while D and trimming were established from the DNA sequence. Of tens of thousands of clones detected, more than 80% appear once; the ten largest clones hold roughly 30%. Sequenced input: peripheral blood. The source of this sequence is a man in his fifties with active or convalescent COVID-19.

CDR3 sequence reads: CASSYTRTGLNQPQHF. DNA for the CDR3: TGTGCCAGCAGTTACACCCGGACAGGGTTAAATCAGCCCCAGCATTTT. The chain couples TRBV6-6 to TRBJ1-5; 8 bases map to TRBD1. Trimming at V came to 2 bases and at J to 4 bases, leaving 7 bases not matched to a gene. The germline gives CDR1 MNHNY, CDR2 SVGAGI (reference sequence). The CDR3 consists of 16 residues.